This entry concerns a single T cell receptor beta chain. This CDR3 spans 13 amino acids. V lost 4 bases to trimming and J lost 2 bases, with 6 bases between them. Germline V CDR1 and CDR2: SGHRS, YFSETQ. Data came from immunoSEQ multiplex PCR; TCRdb stores just in-frame clones and leaves some out. The sample holds a few hundred thousand clones; over 75% are singletons and the top ten take about 3.6%. The treatment: 19 received Ad26.COV2.S at low or high dose, single or two shots; about 5 received placebo; per-sample allocation not given. Repertoires come from day 63 after the first vaccine or placebo injection. This entry is derived from a study of Ad26.COV2.S vaccination and SARS-CoV-2 variants.

The origin of this receptor is a person between 18 and 65 years old who received the Ad26.COV2.S COVID-19 vaccine or a placebo. Sample: peripheral blood, taken in a trial of Ad26.COV2.S vaccine versus placebo. V usage is TRBV5-1 and J usage is TRBJ2-2; unclear D gene. CDR3 sequence: CASSPANTGELFF. The CDR3 DNA follows: TGCGCCAGCAGCCCAGCCAACACCGGGGAGCTGTTTTTT.